What follows describes a single T cell receptor beta chain. This entry belongs to a study of technical replicates of blood from several donors. The table came from immunoSEQ multiplex PCR; TCRdb's copy has only in-frame clones and leaves some out. The sample consists of about 63,000 clones, more than 75% of them appearing once. This sequence was found in a human donor in good health. Some clones in this sample may be carry-over from other donors' samples. Sequencing used PBMCs.

The CDR3 reads CASSQGPGNTIYF. The CDR3 coding sequence is TGCGCCAGCAGCCAGGGGCCTGGAAACACCATATATTTT. The chain links TRBV4-1 to TRBJ1-3, with a tentative D call TRBD1 (5 bases). This CDR3 comprises 13 residues. The germline V gene has CDR1 MGHRA and CDR2 YSYEKL. The V gene lost 3 bases and the J gene lost 2 bases, with 5 bases spanning the gap.